Each of the 13 T cell receptor beta chains below was sequenced from the same sample in a study of technical replicates of blood from a few donors. The method was immunoSEQ multiplex PCR; TCRdb's version includes in-frame clones alone and lacks a portion of them. The table has tens of thousands of clones, more than 75% seen once. The specimen was PBMCs. Receptor source: a human donor in good health. Some clones in this sample may be carry-over from other donors' samples.

The CDR3 reads CASSQRAGTGRNSPLHF. DNA of the CDR3: TGTGCCAGCAGCCAAAGAGCTGGGACAGGGCGGAATTCACCCCTCCACTTT. V and J are TRBV14 and TRBJ1-6; the match to TRBD1 covers 9 bases. Losses at the gene ends were 2 bases for V and 7 bases for J; bases not matched to a gene: 9. The CDR3 contains 17 residues. In germline, CDR1 is SGHDN, CDR2 FVKESK.

V is TRBV10-3 and J is TRBJ1-2; 10 bases match TRBD1. The CDR3 is made up of 15 amino acids. Germline-derived CDR1 and CDR2 are ENHRY and SYGVKD. The V and J ends lost 4 bases and 4 bases, in that order; junction bases with no gene match: 6. In nucleotides, the CDR3 is TGTGCCATCAGTGCTGGGGACAGGGGTGTCTATGGCTACACCTTC. Its translation is CAISAGDRGVYGYTF.

The chain joins TRBV4-1 to TRBJ2-7; D is uncertain. Trimming took 0 bases from V and 5 from J, leaving 8 bases between them. The CDR3 has 13 residues. CDR1 and CDR2 from the germline V gene are MGHRA and YSYEKL. CDR3 bases: TGCGCCAGCAGCCAAGAGGCTGATCACGAGCAGTACTTC. It specifies CASSQEADHEQYF.

V and J are TRBV4-1 and TRBJ1-5; a weak D match, TRBD1 (6 bases). The ends were cut back, 0 bases at V and 1 base at J, with 13 bases in the middle. This CDR3 is built from 17 residues. Germline CDR1 is MGHRA and CDR2 is YSYEKL. CDR3 sequence reads: CASSQEARGASNQPQHF. In nucleotides, the CDR3 is TGCGCCAGCAGCCAAGAGGCCCGGGGGGCGAGCAATCAGCCCCAGCATTTT.

The V gene is TRBV7-8, the J gene TRBJ2-6; no clear D gene. Per the germline V gene, CDR1 is SGHVS and CDR2 is FQNEAQ. With 5 bases removed from V and 13 bases from J, the gap between germline ends came to 12 bases. This CDR3 is built from 12 residues. The CDR3 DNA is TGTGCCAGCAGCGAAGTTCCCGGGGTCCTGACTTTC. Translating gives CASSEVPGVLTF. The full variable domain, rest sourced from reference TRBV7-8 and TRBJ2-6, is GAGVSQSPRYKVAKRGQDVALRCDPISGHVSLFWYQQALGQGPEFLTYFQNEAQLDKSGLPSDRFFAERPEGSVSTLKIQRTQQEDSAVYLCASSEVPGVLTFGAGSRLTVL.

This clone was seen once. The V gene is TRBV10-3, the J gene TRBJ1-4; TRBD1 matches at 8 bases. CDR3 size: 13 residues. V gave up 6 bases and J gave up 7 bases; unmatched junction bases: 4. Germline V gene lookup returns CDR1 ENHRY and CDR2 SYGVKD. CDR3 bases: TGTGCCATCAGGGCCGGACAGGGTGAAAAACTGTTTTTT. Its translation: CAIRAGQGEKLFF.

J is TRBJ2-2 and V is TRBV19, with D perhaps matching TRBD1 (5 bases). The germline V gene encodes CDR1 LNHDA and CDR2 SQIVND (reference sequence). Deletions cut 5 bases from V and 3 bases from J, with 16 bases between. CDR3 length equals 16 residues. CDR3 amino acids: CASSASRVMDTGELFF. The CDR3 DNA is TGTGCCAGTAGTGCCAGCAGGGTCATGGACACCGGGGAGCTGTTTTTT.

The rearrangement joins TRBV4-3 to TRBJ2-3; D is undetermined. Trimming cost V 4 bases and J 9 bases, with 20 bases left between them. This CDR3 has 15 residues. Germline CDR1 LGHNA, CDR2 YSLEER. In DNA, the CDR3 is TGCGCCAGCAGCCCCGAACTACCCTCACCAAGGACGCAGTATTTT. It is translated as CASSPELPSPRTQYF.

The table lists this clone with a count of one. The chain is built from TRBV6-6 and TRBJ2-4, with 10 bases that match TRBD1. From germline, CDR1 is MNHNY and CDR2 SVGAGI (reference sequence). There are 16 residues in the CDR3. The junction had 9 bases not matched to a gene; V was cut back by 4 bases and J by 6 bases. The CDR3 protein is CASSLGAGTGANIQYF. The CDR3 DNA follows: TGTGCCAGCAGTTTGGGTGCCGGGACAGGGGCAAACATTCAGTACTTC.

As to this clone: Other nucleotide sequences in the sample specify the same CDR3. This rearrangement joins TRBV6-5 to TRBJ1-5; D remains ambiguous. The CDR3 is made up of 14 amino acids. The V end was cut by 0 bases, the J end by 2 bases, with 5 bases between. CDR1 and CDR2 (germline): MNHEY, SVGAGI. DNA of the CDR3: TGTGCCAGCAGTTACTCGGGCGGCAATCAGCCCCAGCATTTT. Translation gives CASSYSGGNQPQHF.

About this clone: The same CDR3 arises from other DNA sequences in this sample as well. V gene TRBV4-3 combines with J gene TRBJ2-3; TRBD2 agrees at 16 bases. The CDR3 runs to 15 residues. Germline V gives CDR1 LGHNA, CDR2 YSLEER. V shed 4 bases and J 9 bases; nucleotides not matched to a gene: 4. The CDR3 nucleotides read TGCGCCAGCAGCCCAGGGACTAGCGGGAGGGACACGCAGTATTTT. As protein: CASSPGTSGRDTQYF.

The chain has TRBV19 and TRBJ1-2, with a possible D match to TRBD1 (5 bases). This CDR3 is 14 amino acids long. The germline V gene has CDR1 LNHDA and CDR2 SQIVND (reference sequence). V gave up 4 bases and J gave up 8 bases, with 17 bases separating them. The CDR3 sequence: CASSTQQDLRGYTF. CDR3 DNA: TGTGCCAGTAGTACCCAACAGGACCTTAGAGGCTACACCTTC.

This clone was observed a single time. The rearrangement uses TRBV11-2 and TRBJ2-6, with no clear D. V dropped 5 bases and J dropped 3 bases, with 14 bases sitting between them. Germline V CDR1 and CDR2: SGHAT, FQNNGV. The CDR3 totals 16 residues. The CDR3 loop is CASSDRWAGGANVLTF. The CDR3 DNA sequence: TGTGCCAGCAGCGACCGCTGGGCAGGTGGGGCCAACGTCCTGACTTTC.